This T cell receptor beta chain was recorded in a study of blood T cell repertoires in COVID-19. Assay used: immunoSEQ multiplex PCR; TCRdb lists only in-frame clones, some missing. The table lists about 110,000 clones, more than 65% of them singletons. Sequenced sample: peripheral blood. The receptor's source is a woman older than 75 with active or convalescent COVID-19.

The CDR3: CASSPGTGDEKLFF. The DNA of the CDR3 is TGCGCCAGCAGCCCCGGGACAGGGGATGAAAAACTGTTTTTT. The chain is built from TRBV5-1 and TRBJ1-4, with 10 bases identical to TRBD1. Per germline, CDR1 SGHRS and CDR2 YFSETQ. CDR3 size: 14 residues. The V segment lost 4 bases and the J segment 6 bases; nucleotides outside the gene matches: 3.